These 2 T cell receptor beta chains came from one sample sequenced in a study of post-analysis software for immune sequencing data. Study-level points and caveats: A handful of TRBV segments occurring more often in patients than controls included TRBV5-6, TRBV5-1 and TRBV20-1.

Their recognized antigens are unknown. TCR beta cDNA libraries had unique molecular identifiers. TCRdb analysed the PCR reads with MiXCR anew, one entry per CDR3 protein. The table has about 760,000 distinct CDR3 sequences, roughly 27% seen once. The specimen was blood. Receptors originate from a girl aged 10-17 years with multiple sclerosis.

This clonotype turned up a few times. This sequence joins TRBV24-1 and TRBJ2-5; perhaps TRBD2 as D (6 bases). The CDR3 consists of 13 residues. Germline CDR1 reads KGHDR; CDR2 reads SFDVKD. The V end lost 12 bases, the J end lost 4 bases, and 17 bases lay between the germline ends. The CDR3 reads CASSAQGGETQYF. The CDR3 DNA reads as TGTGCCTCTAGCGCGCAGGGTGGAGAGACCCAGTACTTC.

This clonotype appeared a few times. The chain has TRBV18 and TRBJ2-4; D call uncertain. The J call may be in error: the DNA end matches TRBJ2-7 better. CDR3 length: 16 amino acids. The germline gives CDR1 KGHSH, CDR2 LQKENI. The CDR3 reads CASSGLISANIIEQYF. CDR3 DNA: TGTGCCAGCTCGGGTCTCATATCGGCCAATATCATCGAGCAGTACTTC.